The text below deals with one T cell receptor beta chain. What it binds is not known. The data belong to a study of OX40 agonist ivuxolimab in advanced cancers. Study information: Patients receiving dose escalation had hepatocellular carcinoma, melanoma, renal cell or head and neck cancer. Study-wide results and limits: Within 6 weeks, CD4+ and CD8+ blood T cells expanded clonally at 0.1 to 3.0 mg/kg.

Profiling relied on immunoSEQ multiplex PCR, and the TCRdb table lists in-frame clones only, not all of them. The sample lists 50,000 to 65,000 clones; around 90% were seen once. Trimming cost V 7 bases and J 1 base, with 20 bases left between them. This CDR3 is built from 16 residues. Germline CDR1 SNHLY, CDR2 FYNNEI. J is TRBJ2-7 and V is TRBV2; no clear D gene. This receptor was obtained from an adult with an advanced solid tumor such as melanoma, head and neck, liver or kidney cancer. This material consisted of CD4+ or CD8+ T cells sorted from blood, taken in a trial of the OX40 agonist ivuxolimab. The DNA of the CDR3 is TGTGCCAGCACCCTGACTCTCGTCGTGCCTTCCTACGAGCAGTACTTC. It codes for CASTLTLVVPSYEQYF.